This TCR beta chain appears in the sequencing data of a study of control samples from healthy donors and cancer patients. Libraries were prepared by immunoSEQ multiplex PCR; TCRdb keeps only in-frame clonotypes and omits some of them. The sample holds 120,000 to 150,000 clones, more than 85% seen once. This CDR3 is 13 amino acids long. V lost 1 base and J 5 bases, leaving 8 bases between the germline ends. CDR1 is SGHTA and CDR2 is FQGNSA in the germline V gene. The sequenced sample consisted of blood. This TCR came from a man younger than 45 in good health. The chain couples TRBV7-2 to TRBJ1-1; tentative D call: TRBD1 (5 bases). The CDR3 bases are TGTGCCAGCAGCTTAGGGCAGGGAACTGAAGCTTTCTTT. Protein: CASSLGQGTEAFF.